This TCR beta chain was sequenced during a study of CD8 T cells in Susac syndrome. Germline CDR1 KGHSH, CDR2 LQKENI. V shed 2 bases and J shed 3 bases, with 10 bases lying between them. The CDR3 is 14 residues long. RNA, at roughly 0.45 to 1 ug, was reverse transcribed with random hexamers. TCRdb reprocessed the immunoSEQ multiplex PCR reads via MiXCR and lists one record per CDR3 protein. The data show about 430,000 distinct CDR3 sequences, around 85% seen once. The sequence derives from a human donor with multiple sclerosis. The sequencing sample was made of CD8+ T cells from PBMCs. V gene TRBV18 combines with J gene TRBJ1-1; D unclear. CDR3 residues: CASSPKLRDTEAFF. In nucleotides, the CDR3 is TGTGCCAGCTCACCAAAACTCCGGGACACTGAAGCTTTCTTT. The complete variable domain, with remaining parts taken from reference TRBV18 and TRBJ1-1, reads NAGVMQNPRHLVRRRGQEARLRCSPMKGHSHVYWYRQLPEEGLKFMVYLQKENIIDESGMPKERFSAEFPKEGPSILRIQQVVRGDSAAYFCASSPKLRDTEAFFGQGTRLTVV.